The 15 T cell receptor beta chains below come from one sample, sequenced in a study of sequential checkpoint blockade in melanoma. Assay used: immunoSEQ multiplex PCR; TCRdb lists only in-frame clones, some missing. This sample yields about 3,400 clones, of which about 22% are seen a single time; less than 8% belongs to the top ten. Treatment given: randomized to nivolumab then ipilimumab (arm A) or the reverse (arm B). The source material was tumor tissue (inferred from file names), sampled from a patient given nivolumab and ipilimumab in sequence. The receptors originated from a human donor with melanoma.

By proportion, this clone is medium-sized (0.01 to 0.1%). The gene calls are TRBV6-8 and TRBJ1-3; no definite D call. CDR3 size: 13 residues. Germline loops: CDR1 MNHGY, CDR2 SAAAGT. Between the trimmed V and J ends, which lost 7 bases and 3 bases, there was a span of 10 bases. CDR3 protein: CASNEGIGNTIYF. CDR3 nucleotide sequence: TGTGCCAGCAACGAAGGAATTGGAAACACCATATATTTT.

This clone was seen ten or more times. The chain joins TRBV11-3 to TRBJ1-2, with 7 bases fitting TRBD1. Germline V gene sequence: CDR1 SGHNT, CDR2 YENEEA. Trimming at V came to 5 bases and at J to 4 bases, leaving 7 bases not matched to a gene. The CDR3 loop spans 14 amino acids. The CDR3 sequence is CASSELRDSYGYTF. Written as DNA, the CDR3 is TGTGCCAGCAGCGAATTAAGGGACAGCTATGGCTACACCTTC.

Details on this clone: The germline gene is not matched at one end of the junction; a read error may be the cause. The chain recombines TRBV6-8 with TRBJ2-7, with a weak D call TRBD1 (6 bases). The CDR3 length is 14 residues. Germline V gene sequence: CDR1 MNHGY, CDR2 SAAAGT. CDR3 DNA: TGTGCCATCAGTACGGGACAAAATTCCTACGAGCAGTACTTC. Protein sequence: CAISTGQNSYEQYF.

This clone showed up just a few times. V gene TRBV30 combines with J gene TRBJ1-6, with D unresolved. The CDR3 loop spans 14 amino acids. V was trimmed by 1 base and J by 6 bases, leaving 10 bases between them. Germline values: CDR1 GTSNPN, CDR2 SVGIG (reference sequence). DNA of the CDR3: TGTGCCTGGAGTGAGGAGTTGGGTAATTCACCCCTCCACTTT. This encodes CAWSEELGNSPLHF. The whole variable domain, remainder taken from reference TRBV30 and TRBJ1-6, is SQTIHQWPATLVQPVGSPLSLECTVEGTSNPNLYWYRQAAGRGLQLLFYSVGIGQISSEVPQNLSASRPQDRQFILSSKKLLLSDSGFYLCAWSEELGNSPLHFGNGTRLTVT.

This clone came up a few times. The chain has TRBV6-8 and TRBJ1-5, with TRBD1 matching 8 bases. With V trimmed by 2 bases and J by 2 bases, 5 bases remained unmatched. The CDR3 contains 16 residues. Germline loops: CDR1 MNHGY, CDR2 SAAAGT. The CDR3 DNA sequence: TGTGCCAGCAGTTACGACAGGGGAAGTGGCAATCAGCCCCAGCATTTT. Its translation: CASSYDRGSGNQPQHF.

This clone has a handful of counts. The V and J genes are TRBV9 and TRBJ2-2; TRBD1 aligns across 9 bases. CDR3 size: 15 residues. V gave up 8 bases and J gave up 7 bases; unmatched junction bases: 12. Germline V gene lookup returns CDR1 SGDLS and CDR2 YYNGEE. The CDR3 loop reads CASTYWDRDNGELFF. The DNA for the CDR3 is TGTGCCAGTACTTATTGGGACAGGGATAACGGGGAGCTGTTTTTT.

This clone was counted between two and nine times. DNA of the CDR3: TGTGCCAGCAGTTACTCGGGGTCCTACGAGCAGTACTTC. Amino acids: CASSYSGSYEQYF. The chain links TRBV6-8 to TRBJ2-7; D remains unclear. CDR3 length: 13 residues. The V end lost 0 bases, the J end lost 1 base, and 4 bases lay between the germline ends. Germline CDR1 is MNHGY and CDR2 is SAAAGT.

By share, this clone ranks as medium-sized (0.01 to 0.1%). The chain uses TRBV11-3 and TRBJ1-5, with a possible D match to TRBD1 (5 bases). CDR1 is SGHNT and CDR2 is YENEEA in the germline V gene. The V end was cut by 5 bases, the J end by 0 bases, with 14 bases between. The CDR3 runs to 16 residues. In DNA, the CDR3 is TGTGCCAGCAGCCCGGGGACGCCGTATAGCAATCAGCCCCAGCATTTT. The encoded protein is CASSPGTPYSNQPQHF.

This clone was counted once. The chain has TRBV19 and TRBJ2-6, with D possibly matching TRBD1 (6 bases). V was shortened by 7 bases and J by 2 bases, with 12 bases between the two germline ends. The V gene's germline CDR1 is LNHDA and CDR2 SQIVND (reference sequence). This CDR3 spans 15 amino acids. In DNA, the CDR3 is TGTGCCAGTACTCCCCAGGGGACTGGGGCCAACGTCCTGACTTTC. It specifies CASTPQGTGANVLTF.

There are a few counts of this clone. The CDR3 sequence is CASGTVQNTEAFF. Here the CDR3 DNA reads TGTGCTAGTGGTACCGTCCAAAACACTGAAGCTTTCTTT. This chain links TRBV12-5 with TRBJ1-1; D remains unclear. CDR1 and CDR2 (germline): LGHNT, FRNRAP. The germline V and J ends were trimmed by 5 bases and 2 bases, with 9 bases remaining between them. CDR3 length: 13 residues.

This clone has only a few counts. The chain has TRBV6-8 and TRBJ1-1, with D unresolved. The CDR3 has 13 residues. Germline V gene sequence: CDR1 MNHGY, CDR2 SAAAGT. V was cut by 6 bases and J by 10 bases, with 18 bases left in between. CDR3 amino acids: CASSQSMAERAFF. The CDR3 DNA reads TGTGCCAGCAGCCAATCTATGGCAGAGAGAGCTTTCTTT.

The rearrangement links TRBV30 to TRBJ2-3, with D possibly TRBD1 on 6 matching bases. V shed 4 bases and J shed 0 bases, with 17 bases lying between them. The CDR3 length is 16 residues. The germline gives CDR1 GTSNPN, CDR2 SVGIG (reference sequence). The CDR3, as DNA: TGTGCCTGGACTCCAGGGGCGGCCTCTAGCACAGATACGCAGTATTTT. Its translation is CAWTPGAASSTDTQYF.

This chain uses TRBV29-1 with TRBJ1-5; D gene ambiguous. The CDR3 is 13 amino acids. CDR1 and CDR2 from the germline V gene are SQVTM and ANQGSEA. V was shortened by 6 bases and J by 3 bases, with 12 bases between the two germline ends. The CDR3 protein is CSVAQENNQPQHF. In DNA form, the CDR3 reads TGCAGCGTGGCCCAGGAAAACAATCAGCCCCAGCATTTT.

The chain links TRBV30 to TRBJ1-5, with a tentative D call TRBD1 (6 bases). Trimming took off 5 bases at V and 4 bases at J, with 15 bases between the two ends. The length of the CDR3 is 14 residues. Per the germline V gene, CDR1 is GTSNPN and CDR2 is SVGIG (reference sequence). The CDR3 DNA sequence: TGTGCCTGGGGCCGGGGGGCCACGAATCAGCCCCAGCATTTT. It is translated as CAWGRGATNQPQHF.

This clone has more than one count but fewer than ten. The rearrangement links TRBV6-7 to TRBJ2-3; TRBD2 is a possible D gene (6 bases). TRBV6-7 is annotated as an ORF whose role is uncertain. The CDR3 contains 11 residues. Trimming cost V 11 bases and J 4 bases, with 10 bases left between them. As DNA, the CDR3 is TGTGCCGGAAGGGAGGCAGATACGCAGTATTTT. Translating gives CAGREADTQYF.